This T cell receptor (beta chain) was found in a study of tumor and adjacent non-tumor tissue in lung cancer. Across the study: Patients comprised about eleven adenocarcinoma, a couple of squamous cell carcinoma and 1 small cell lung cancer.

RNA was extracted from bulk tissue without any cell sorting. TCRbeta libraries were built with three rounds of nested PCR, modified from ARM-PCR. MiXCR was run by TCRdb on the multiplex PCR reads, yielding one entry per CDR3 protein. The top ten clones hold roughly 18% of a sample with fewer than 150,000 distinct CDR3 sequences, roughly 66% of them seen once. This clonotype was seen just once. The germline gene is not matched at one end of the junction; a read error may be the cause. This CDR3 has 18 residues. Per the germline V gene, CDR1 is MGHRA and CDR2 is YSYEKL. The chain joins TRBV4-1 to TRBJ2-1; D is possibly TRBD1 (6 bases). The material sequenced was lung tumor tissue. This clonotype was obtained from a man between 60 and 75 years old with small cell lung cancer. Here the CDR3 reads CVSSQYLLPGADYNEQFF. In DNA, the CDR3 is TGCGTCAGCAGTCAATATCTCCTGCCAGGGGCGGATTACAATGAGCAGTTCTTC.